The 8 T cell receptor beta chains reported below all come from one sample, sequenced in a study of blood T cell repertoires in COVID-19. Measured with immunoSEQ multiplex PCR; TCRdb has only the in-frame clones, and not every one. The table has 85,000 to 100,000 clones, roughly 78% seen once; the top ten hold 15% to 20%. The sequenced material came from peripheral blood. These receptors all come from an elderly woman with active or convalescent COVID-19.

The rearrangement uses TRBV7-2 and TRBJ2-5, with unresolved D. The CDR3 length is 13 residues. CDR1 is SGHTA, CDR2 FQGNSA, per germline. V lost 2 bases to trimming and J lost 1 base, with 5 bases between them. CDR3 residues: CASSLFSQETQYF. CDR3 DNA: TGTGCCAGCAGCTTATTTAGCCAAGAGACCCAGTACTTC.

The V gene is TRBV11-2, the J gene TRBJ2-7, with 7 nucleotides matching TRBD1. The length of the CDR3 is 18 residues. V trimming: 5 bases; J trimming: 0 bases; junction bases outside the gene matches: 16. The germline CDR1 and CDR2 sequences are SGHAT and FQNNGV. Here the CDR3 DNA reads TGTGCCAGCAGCCCGTACAGGGGCCCCCCTCCTTACTCCTACGAGCAGTACTTC. Translated: CASSPYRGPPPYSYEQYF.

J is TRBJ2-1 and V is TRBV20-1; TRBD2 agrees at 11 bases. After removal of 3 bases from V and 4 bases from J, the junction contained 14 bases not matched to a gene. Germline CDR1 DFQATT, CDR2 SNEGSKA (reference sequence). The CDR3 sequence is 18 residues long. In DNA form, the CDR3 reads TGCAGTGCTAGTAGTGGGGGACTAGCGGAGGGAAGATACAATGAGCAGTTCTTC. It yields the protein CSASSGGLAEGRYNEQFF.

This clone has more than one count but fewer than ten. This chain uses TRBV27 with TRBJ1-5; D is ambiguous. This CDR3 contains 14 residues. V was cut by 6 bases and J by 7 bases, with 16 bases left in between. The V gene's germline CDR1 is MNHEY and CDR2 SMNVEV (reference sequence). CDR3 loop: CASSHGGSEQPQHF. CDR3 bases: TGTGCCAGCAGCCACGGAGGGAGCGAGCAGCCCCAGCATTTT.

This clone was seen once. The chain carries TRBV19 and TRBJ1-2; D gene unclear. V was trimmed by 0 bases and J by 4 bases, leaving 9 bases between them. CDR1 is LNHDA, CDR2 SQIVND, per germline (reference sequence). The CDR3 length is 14 residues. The CDR3 DNA is TGTGCCAGTAGTATAGACGAGGCGCCCTATGGCTACACCTTC. Protein: CASSIDEAPYGYTF.

J is TRBJ1-2 and V is TRBV6-5; 11 nucleotides line up with TRBD1. CDR1 is MNHEY and CDR2 is SVGAGI in the germline V gene. J was trimmed by 5 bases and V by 10 bases; bases with no gene match: 6. The CDR3 runs to 13 residues. This CDR3 reads CANYRDRGYGYTF. In DNA form, the CDR3 reads TGTGCCAACTACCGGGACAGGGGGTATGGCTACACCTTC.

This clone was detected a few times. The chain links TRBV5-6 to TRBJ1-5, with D possibly matching TRBD1 (5 bases). Trimming took off 4 bases at V and 4 bases at J, with 15 bases between the two ends. The CDR3 contains 15 residues. Germline CDR1 SGHDT, CDR2 YYEEEE. CDR3 protein: CASSAGLGGNQPQHF. The CDR3 DNA sequence: TGTGCCAGCAGCGCAGGGTTGGGAGGGAATCAGCCCCAGCATTTT.

The chain combines TRBV14 with TRBJ2-7; the match to TRBD2 covers 8 bases. Trimming removed 1 base from V and 5 bases from J; junction bases left unmatched: 13. The CDR3 is 17 amino acids. Looked up from germline, CDR1 is SGHDN and CDR2 is FVKESK. CDR3 loop: CASSQAQPGLGRDEQYF. CDR3 nucleotide sequence: TGTGCCAGCAGCCAAGCCCAACCGGGACTAGGTCGTGACGAGCAGTACTTC.